This T cell receptor (beta chain) was profiled in a study of identical twins. Broader study findings: Whereas memory repertoires showed no such difference, abundant cord blood beta clonotypes carried fewer insertions.

Germline CDR1 and CDR2: SGHTA and FQGNSA. The CDR3 loop spans 14 amino acids. V shed 5 bases and J shed 3 bases, with 11 bases lying between them. TCRdb re-derived calls from the 5' RACE reads in MiXCR, one entry per CDR3 protein. Counted here are 200,000 to 300,000 distinct CDR3 sequences, about 10% occurring once; the ten biggest clones make up roughly 10%. As for this clonotype: Antigen unknown.

The chain joins TRBV7-2 to TRBJ2-1; D is unresolved. This clonotype was sampled from a man aged 45 to 65 in good health. Input material: memory T cells sorted from blood. Written as DNA, the CDR3 is TGTGCCAGCAGCACCCCTAACCTCTACAATGAGCAGTTCTTC. It codes for CASSTPNLYNEQFF.